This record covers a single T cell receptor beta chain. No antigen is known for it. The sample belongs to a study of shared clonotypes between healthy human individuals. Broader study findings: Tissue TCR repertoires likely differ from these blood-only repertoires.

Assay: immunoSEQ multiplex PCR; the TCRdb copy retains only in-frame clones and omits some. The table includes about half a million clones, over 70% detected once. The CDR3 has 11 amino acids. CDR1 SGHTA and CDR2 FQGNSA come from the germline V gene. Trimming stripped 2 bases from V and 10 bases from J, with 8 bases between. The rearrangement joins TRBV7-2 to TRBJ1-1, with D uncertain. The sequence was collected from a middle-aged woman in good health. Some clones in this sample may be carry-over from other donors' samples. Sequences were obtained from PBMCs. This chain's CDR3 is CASSLMAGAFF. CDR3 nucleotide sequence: TGTGCCAGCAGCTTAATGGCAGGAGCTTTCTTT.